The 32 T cell receptor beta chains given below trace back to one sample, sequenced in a study of T-cell memory formation after mild COVID-19. TCRdb used MiXCR to reprocess the 5' RACE reads, holding one entry per CDR3 protein. Here the sample spans 130,000 to 150,000 distinct CDR3 sequences, approximately 21% being singletons. Input material: PBMCs or a T cell subset sorted from them (not recorded which). All receptors come from an adult woman who had mild COVID-19 (a few samples of this study predate the infection). Cell type and time point are not known.

The chain has TRBV7-9 and TRBJ2-1, with TRBD2 identical over 13 bases. The V and J ends lost 5 bases and 6 bases, in that order; junction bases with no gene match: 4. The CDR3 is 15 residues long. Looked up from germline, CDR1 is SEHNR and CDR2 is FQNEAQ (reference sequence). CDR3 in DNA: TGTGCCAGCAGCCCTGGACTAGCGGGAGTCAATGAGCAGTTCTTC. Its protein is CASSPGLAGVNEQFF.

This clonotype was recorded many times. This chain joins TRBV7-3 and TRBJ2-7; possibly TRBD2 for D (6 bases). V lost 1 base and J 0 bases, leaving 10 bases between the germline ends. Germline CDR1 is SGHTA and CDR2 is FQGTGA. The CDR3 covers 15 residues. The CDR3 DNA sequence: TGTGCCAGCAGCTTAAGGCGGGGCAGCTCCTACGAGCAGTACTTC. It codes for CASSLRRGSSYEQYF.

The chain employs TRBV15 and TRBJ2-1; D is ambiguous. The CDR3 covers 17 residues. Trimming shortened V by 0 bases and J by 0 bases, and 12 bases separated the two germline ends. Germline CDR1 reads LNHNV; CDR2 reads YYDKDF (reference sequence). CDR3 in DNA: TGTGCCACCAGCAGAGATTTTGGCGGAAGCTCCTACAATGAGCAGTTCTTC. The encoded protein is CATSRDFGGSSYNEQFF.

V and J are TRBV7-9 and TRBJ2-2; TRBD1 matches 11 bases. This CDR3 contains 16 residues. CDR1 SEHNR and CDR2 FQNEAQ come from the germline V gene (reference sequence). V lost 5 bases to trimming and J lost 1 base; unmatched junction nucleotides: 3. The CDR3 DNA reads TGTGCCAGCAGCCACGGGACAGGGGGGAACACCGGGGAGCTGTTTTTT. Translated, it gives CASSHGTGGNTGELFF. Full variable domain (outside the CDR3, taken from reference TRBV7-9 and TRBJ2-2): DTGVSQNPRHKITKRGQNVTFRCDPISEHNRLYWYRQTLGQGPEFLTYFQNEAQLEKSRLLSDRFSAERPKGSFSTLEIQRTEQGDSAMYLCASSHGTGGNTGELFFGEGSRLTVL.

The CDR3 sequence: CASSRGASGYNEQFF. The CDR3 coding sequence is TGTGCCAGCAGCCGAGGGGCCTCCGGGTACAATGAGCAGTTCTTC. The chain carries TRBV7-3 and TRBJ2-1; D possibly uses TRBD1 or TRBD2 (5 bases each). The germline gives CDR1 SGHTA, CDR2 FQGTGA. The CDR3 is made up of 15 amino acids. Trimming left V 5 bases short and J 4 bases short, with 15 bases between.

The J gene is TRBJ2-7, the V gene TRBV28; 7 nucleotides align to TRBD1. The germline gives CDR1 MDHEN, CDR2 SYDVKM. With 5 bases clipped from V and 6 bases from J, the junction kept 10 bases outside the gene matches. CDR3 length equals 14 residues. Written as DNA, the CDR3 is TGTGCCAGCAGTCGACAGGGCACGGGTGGCGAGCAGTACTTC. Translated: CASSRQGTGGEQYF.

This clonotype has just a few counts. The genes are TRBV6-5 and TRBJ1-5; no reliable D call. Germline assignment: CDR1 MNHEY and CDR2 SVGAGI. This CDR3 region has 13 residues. Trimming shortened V by 6 bases and J by 4 bases, and 10 bases separated the two germline ends. The CDR3 coding sequence is TGTGCCAGCAGCCAACGTGATAATCAGCCCCAGCATTTT. It specifies CASSQRDNQPQHF.

This clonotype was detected many times. The genes are TRBV9 and TRBJ1-5, with D possibly being TRBD1 (5 bases). The CDR3 consists of 14 residues. CDR1 and CDR2 (germline): SGDLS, YYNGEE. V shed 3 bases and J shed 0 bases, with 7 bases lying between them. CDR3 amino acids: CASSATDSNQPQHF. In DNA form, the CDR3 reads TGTGCCAGCAGCGCGACAGATAGCAATCAGCCCCAGCATTTT.

This clonotype was found a few times. The chain couples TRBV20-1 to TRBJ2-3; no clear D. V dropped 5 bases and J dropped 1 base, with 13 bases sitting between them. In germline, CDR1 is DFQATT, CDR2 SNEGSKA (reference sequence). The CDR3 runs to 14 residues. The CDR3, as DNA: TGCAGTGCTCGGGCTCACCCGGGCACAGATACGCAGTATTTT. Translated: CSARAHPGTDTQYF.

V and J are TRBV12-3 or TRBV12-4 and TRBJ2-5; no clear D gene. V lost 0 bases to trimming and J lost 1 base, with 9 bases between them. The CDR3 spans 15 residues. The CDR3 sequence: CASSLAPARQETQYF. DNA of the CDR3: TGTGCCAGCAGTTTAGCGCCGGCTCGCCAAGAGACCCAGTACTTC.

V gene TRBV7-9 combines with J gene TRBJ1-1, with 10 bases fitting TRBD1. This CDR3 is built from 14 residues. V lost 5 bases, J lost 5 bases, and 5 bases stayed unmatched. In germline, CDR1 is SEHNR, CDR2 FQNEAQ (reference sequence). For the CDR3, the DNA is TGTGCCAGCAGCAGACAGGGGGCTTTGACTGAAGCTTTCTTT. Translation gives CASSRQGALTEAFF.

This clonotype was detected only a few times. The CDR3 DNA is TGTGCCAGCAGCCAACAACAGGGCACCGGGGAGCTGTTTTTT. It encodes CASSQQQGTGELFF. The chain joins TRBV3-1 to TRBJ2-2; D might be TRBD1 (6 bases). The CDR3 runs 14 residues. Germline CDR1 LGHDT, CDR2 YNNKEL (reference sequence). The V gene lost 2 bases and the J gene lost 4 bases, with 8 bases spanning the gap.

The chain joins TRBV7-2 to TRBJ1-1, with D unclear. V was trimmed by 0 bases and J by 5 bases, leaving 10 bases between them. Germline assignment: CDR1 SGHTA and CDR2 FQGNSA. The CDR3 totals 14 residues. CDR3 loop: CASSLAGIQTEAFF. Here the CDR3 DNA reads TGTGCCAGCAGCTTAGCCGGAATTCAGACTGAAGCTTTCTTT.

The CDR3 reads CASSIIAGALGSTEAFF. CDR3 in DNA: TGTGCCAGTAGTATTATCGCCGGAGCGCTAGGGTCCACTGAAGCTTTCTTT. The chain carries TRBV19 and TRBJ1-1; D not resolved. V was clipped by 3 bases and J by 4 bases, with 21 bases between them. CDR1 is LNHDA, CDR2 SQIVND, per germline (reference sequence). This CDR3 region has 17 residues.

A few counts support this clonotype. The chain couples TRBV20-1 to TRBJ2-7; a possible D gene is TRBD2 (5 bases). Germline values: CDR1 DFQATT, CDR2 SNEGSKA (reference sequence). This CDR3 contains 14 residues. Trimming took 0 bases from V and 5 from J, leaving 14 bases between them. CDR3 coding DNA: TGCAGTGCTAGAGATAGGGCCGGAGCGGACGAGCAGTACTTC. Its protein is CSARDRAGADEQYF.

The genes are TRBV5-1 and TRBJ1-5; TRBD1 matches at 7 bases. Germline V lookup: CDR1 SGHRS, CDR2 YFSETQ. This CDR3 spans 14 amino acids. V lost 0 bases, J lost 7 bases, and 4 bases stayed unmatched. The CDR3 sequence is CASSLATGEQPQHF. The CDR3 DNA is TGCGCCAGCAGCTTGGCCACAGGGGAACAGCCCCAGCATTTT. Full variable domain (missing parts from reference TRBV5-1 and TRBJ1-5): KAGVTQTPRYLIKTRGQQVTLSCSPISGHRSVSWYQQTPGQGLQFLFEYFSETQRNKGNFPGRFSGRQFSNSRSEMNVSTLELGDSALYLCASSLATGEQPQHFGDGTRLSIL.

This clonotype was counted at least ten times. The CDR3 nucleotides read TGCGCCAGCAGCTCGTCGGCCCCGGCAGGAGATACGCAGTATTTT. Its translation: CASSSSAPAGDTQYF. J is TRBJ2-3 and V is TRBV5-1; D is uncertain. The V end was cut by 3 bases, the J end by 5 bases, with 16 bases between. Germline V gene sequence: CDR1 SGHRS, CDR2 YFSETQ. There are 15 residues in the CDR3.

The rearrangement uses TRBV27 and TRBJ2-2, with TRBD1 identical over 7 bases. The germline V gene has CDR1 MNHEY and CDR2 SMNVEV (reference sequence). The V segment lost 6 bases and the J segment 6 bases; nucleotides outside the gene matches: 10. The CDR3 loop spans 15 amino acids. CDR3 protein: CASRGNTGVPGELFF. The DNA of the CDR3 is TGTGCCAGCAGGGGAAATACAGGGGTGCCCGGGGAGCTGTTTTTT.

A few counts support this clonotype. V is TRBV11-2 and J is TRBJ2-5; no clear D. The CDR3 length is 15 residues. CDR1 and CDR2 from the germline V gene are SGHAT and FQNNGV. Deletions cut 2 bases from V and 5 bases from J, with 15 bases between. The CDR3 nucleotides read TGTGCCAGCAGCTTAAACCCGACGGCCGAGGAGACCCAGTACTTC. This sequence encodes CASSLNPTAEETQYF. The variable domain in full, with the rest retrieved from reference TRBV11-2 and TRBJ2-5, is EAGVAQSPRYKIIEKRQSVAFWCNPISGHATLYWYQQILGQGPKLLIQFQNNGVVDDSQLPKDRFSAERLKGVDSTLKIQPAKLEDSAVYLCASSLNPTAEETQYFGPGTRLLVL.

This clonotype was seen at least ten times. The rearrangement uses TRBV7-9 and TRBJ2-3; D is uncertain. Germline V gives CDR1 SEHNR, CDR2 FQNEAQ (reference sequence). V gave up 5 bases and J gave up 2 bases, with 14 bases separating them. This CDR3 region has 15 residues. CDR3 loop: CASSPPGLHTDTQYF. In nucleotides, the CDR3 is TGTGCCAGCAGCCCCCCCGGCCTTCACACAGATACGCAGTATTTT.

The chain combines TRBV4-2 with TRBJ2-2; D possibly corresponds to TRBD2 (6 bases). This CDR3 has 16 amino acids. V dropped 2 bases and J dropped 0 bases, with 10 bases sitting between them. Germline CDR1 LGHNA, CDR2 YNFKEQ. The CDR3 sequence is CASSQSRGANTGELFF. CDR3 sequence (DNA): TGTGCCAGCAGCCAATCGCGGGGCGCGAACACCGGGGAGCTGTTTTTT.

The chain recombines TRBV7-2 with TRBJ2-1, with 13 bases identical to TRBD2. Looked up from germline, CDR1 is SGHTA and CDR2 is FQGNSA. The CDR3 spans 17 residues. V trimming: 1 base; J trimming: 4 bases; junction bases outside the gene matches: 4. CDR3 in DNA: TGTGCCAGCAGCTTAGTGGGACTAGCGGGAAGATACAATGAGCAGTTCTTC. Amino acids: CASSLVGLAGRYNEQFF.

This rearrangement joins TRBV2 to TRBJ2-3; D is unclear. V lost 3 bases to trimming and J lost 5 bases, with 3 bases between them. Germline V gene sequence: CDR1 SNHLY, CDR2 FYNNEI. CDR3 length: 11 residues. CDR3 DNA: TGTGCCAGCAGTGACGTAGATACGCAGTATTTT. Its translation is CASSDVDTQYF.

This sequence joins TRBV4-1 and TRBJ2-1; 11 bases align to TRBD2. The germline V gene encodes CDR1 MGHRA and CDR2 YSYEKL. With V trimmed by 3 bases and J by 4 bases, 8 bases remained unmatched. The CDR3 loop spans 17 amino acids. The CDR3 reads CASSHLVLAGGYNEQFF. The CDR3 DNA sequence: TGCGCCAGCAGCCACCTGGTGTTAGCGGGGGGGTACAATGAGCAGTTCTTC.

The chain uses TRBV7-3 and TRBJ1-1; TRBD1 might be the D (6 bases). V gave up 6 bases and J gave up 0 bases, with 17 bases separating them. The CDR3 loop spans 16 amino acids. From germline, CDR1 is SGHTA and CDR2 FQGTGA. Here the CDR3 reads CASSLLTGLMNTEAFF. The CDR3 DNA reads TGTGCCAGCAGTTTGCTGACAGGACTCATGAACACTGAAGCTTTCTTT.

This clonotype has only a few counts. The gene calls are TRBV5-1 and TRBJ1-1; 11 bases are a match to TRBD1. The CDR3 sequence is 16 residues long. Germline CDR1 and CDR2: SGHRS and YFSETQ. V shed 4 bases, J shed 5 bases, and the junction held 10 bases outside the gene matches. The DNA of the CDR3 is TGCGCCAGCAGCCCTGGACAGGGGGCGCGCAGGACTGAAGCTTTCTTT. Translated: CASSPGQGARRTEAFF.

J is TRBJ1-5 and V is TRBV7-9, with 7 nucleotides matching TRBD1. CDR1 and CDR2 from the germline V gene are SEHNR and FQNEAQ (reference sequence). Trimming cost V 5 bases and J 1 base; bases outside gene matches: 14. The CDR3 loop spans 18 amino acids. The CDR3 nucleotides are TGTGCCAGCAGCCCCACCCCACAGGGGAGTTGGAGCAATCAGCCCCAGCATTTT. Protein sequence: CASSPTPQGSWSNQPQHF.

The V call is TRBV9, the J call TRBJ1-1; D is uncertain. Germline lookup yields CDR1 SGDLS and CDR2 YYNGEE. The CDR3 is 14 amino acids. V dropped 4 bases and J dropped 2 bases, with 12 bases sitting between them. The DNA for the CDR3 is TGTGCCAGCAGCCCTCAGCCAACAAACACTGAAGCTTTCTTT. This translates into CASSPQPTNTEAFF.

A few counts support this clonotype. The chain links TRBV7-2 to TRBJ1-5; D is undetermined. The CDR3 is made up of 16 amino acids. Trimming removed 0 bases at V and 0 bases at J, with 9 bases between. The germline CDR1 and CDR2 sequences are SGHTA and FQGNSA. The DNA for the CDR3 is TGTGCCAGCAGCTTAGCGGCGGGCTATAGCAATCAGCCCCAGCATTTT. Residues: CASSLAAGYSNQPQHF. The full variable domain, its missing parts supplied by reference TRBV7-2 and TRBJ1-5, is GAGVSQSPSNKVTEKGKDVELRCDPISGHTALYWYRQSLGQGLEFLIYFQGNSAPDKSGLPSDRFSAERTGGSVSTLTIQRTQQEDSAVYLCASSLAAGYSNQPQHFGDGTRLSIL.

The chain links TRBV12-3 or TRBV12-4 to TRBJ2-1; D ambiguous. Between the trimmed V and J ends, which lost 1 base and 2 bases, there was a span of 15 bases. The CDR3 consists of 17 residues. CDR3 protein: CASSLGGGFIPYNEQFF. The CDR3 coding sequence is TGTGCCAGCAGTTTAGGGGGTGGCTTTATACCCTACAATGAGCAGTTCTTC.

The genes are TRBV20-1 and TRBJ2-1, with D possibly called TRBD1 or TRBD2 (5 bases each). V lost 6 bases and J lost 8, with 14 bases in between. Germline CDR1 is DFQATT and CDR2 is SNEGSKA (reference sequence). This CDR3 region has 12 residues. The CDR3 DNA reads as TGCAGTGCCGGCCCCCGAGGGGATGAGCAGTTCTTC. Residues: CSAGPRGDEQFF.

The CDR3 loop reads CASSPGQGGGSPLHF. The CDR3 DNA is TGTGCCAGCAGTCCCGGACAGGGGGGAGGTTCACCCCTCCACTTT. The gene calls are TRBV12-3 or TRBV12-4 and TRBJ1-6; 10 bases match TRBD1. This CDR3 spans 15 amino acids. Trimming at V came to 5 bases and at J to 9 bases, leaving 7 bases not matched to a gene.